What follows describes a single T cell receptor (beta chain). Its antigen remains unknown. Genomic DNA for TCR beta libraries, around 2.1 micrograms, came from cryopreserved PBMCs. The CDR3 covers 13 residues. The trim removed 6 bases at V and 7 bases at J, leaving 8 bases unmatched. Germline CDR1 and CDR2: SNHLY and FYNNEI. This specimen comes from a study of cytotoxic CD8 clonotypes in ibrutinib-treated CLL. Study outcomes and limitations: Contraction or stability on treatment was seen for public clonotypes, which were uncommon.

Sequencing used immunoSEQ multiplex PCR; TCRdb keeps in-frame clones, though not all of them. The sample includes about 12,000 clones, 60% to 80% of them seen just once. V gene TRBV2 combines with J gene TRBJ1-2, with 7 nucleotides matching TRBD1. Specimen: PBMCs, collected before ibrutinib treatment. The origin of this receptor is a human donor with chronic lymphocytic leukemia. For the CDR3, the DNA is TGTGCCAGCAGCCCCCAGGGGGTTAGTGGCTACACCTTC. Residues: CASSPQGVSGYTF. Supplemented by reference TRBV2 and TRBJ1-2, the full variable domain reads EPEVTQTPSHQVTQMGQEVILRCVPISNHLYFYWYRQILGQKVEFLVSFYNNEISEKSEIFDDQFSVERPDGSNFTLKIRSTKLEDSAMYFCASSPQGVSGYTFGSGTRLTVV.